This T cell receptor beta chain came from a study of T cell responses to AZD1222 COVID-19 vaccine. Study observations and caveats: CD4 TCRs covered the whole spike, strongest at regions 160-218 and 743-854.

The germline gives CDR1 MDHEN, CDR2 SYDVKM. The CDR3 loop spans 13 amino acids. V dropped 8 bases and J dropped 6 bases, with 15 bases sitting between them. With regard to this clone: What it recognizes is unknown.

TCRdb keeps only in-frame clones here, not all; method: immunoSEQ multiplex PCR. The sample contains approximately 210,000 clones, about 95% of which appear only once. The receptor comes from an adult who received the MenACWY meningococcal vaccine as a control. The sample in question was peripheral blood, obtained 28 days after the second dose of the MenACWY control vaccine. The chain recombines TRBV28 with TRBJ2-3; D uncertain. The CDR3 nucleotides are TGTGCCAGCTGCGAAAACGGGCCCGATACGCAGTATTTT. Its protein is CASCENGPDTQYF.